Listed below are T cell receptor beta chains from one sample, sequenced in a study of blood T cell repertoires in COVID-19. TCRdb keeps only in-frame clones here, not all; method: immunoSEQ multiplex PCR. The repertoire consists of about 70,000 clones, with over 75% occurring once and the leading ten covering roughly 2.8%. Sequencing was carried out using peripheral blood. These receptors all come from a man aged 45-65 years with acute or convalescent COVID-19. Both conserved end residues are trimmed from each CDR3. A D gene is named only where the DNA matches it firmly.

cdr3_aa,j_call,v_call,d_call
ASWQGRETQY,TRBJ2-5,TRBV6-5,.
ASSPIGSQPYEQY,TRBJ2-7,TRBV4-3,.
ASLAGLSTDTQY,TRBJ2-3,TRBV11-3,TRBD2
ASSEGQGLQPQH,TRBJ1-5,TRBV25-1,TRBD1
SANGETQY,TRBJ2-5,TRBV20-1,.
ASSLTGRGSSREARDEQF,TRBJ2-1,TRBV5-1,TRBD2
ASSLAFESGELF,TRBJ2-2,TRBV11-2,.
ASRLRLAGDEETQY,TRBJ2-5,TRBV4-1,TRBD2
ASSPPTVAYEQY,TRBJ2-7,TRBV18,.
ASSLRTRGVRPKRGEKLF,TRBJ1-4,TRBV7-4,.
ASTLSGQATGELF,TRBJ2-2,TRBV28,TRBD1
ASSYSGGTSDTQY,TRBJ2-3,TRBV6-2/TRBV6-3,.
ASKNRGQVAF,TRBJ1-1,TRBV3-1/TRBV3-2,TRBD1
ASSPGPDRGVHAF,TRBJ1-1,TRBV11-2,TRBD1
ASSFVIIAGNEQF,TRBJ2-1,TRBV5-8,TRBD2
ASSITGLRAGELF,TRBJ2-2,TRBV19,.
ASSPGTGLY,TRBJ2-7,TRBV12-3/TRBV12-4,TRBD1
ASSLGQSGNTIY,TRBJ1-3,TRBV5-1,.